This T cell receptor (beta chain) was observed in a study of CD8+ T cells in alopecia areata. Overall study context: The study gave treated patients oral tofacitinib at 5 to 10 mg twice daily. Patients took tofacitinib for 6 to 18 months, followed by 6 drug-free months. Findings of the study overall: The study found TCR sharing across patients less clear than in mice, possibly for HLA reasons.

CDR3 size: 12 residues. Trimming shortened V by 6 bases and J by 2 bases, and 8 bases separated the two germline ends. Germline CDR1 reads SQVTM; CDR2 reads ANQGSEA. PBMCs were stained for CD3, CD4 and CD8, and CD4+ and CD8+ T cells were sorted. Reverse transcribed after extraction, RNA yielded cDNA as the sequencing template. The assay was immunoSEQ multiplex PCR, and TCRdb's table has in-frame clones only and misses some. The repertoire holds a few hundred thousand clones, with approximately 61% as singletons. In the case of this clone: The antigen is undetermined. Other DNA variants within this sample encode the same CDR3.

The source material was CD4+ T cells sorted from blood, sampled at week 0. The origin of this receptor is a human donor with alopecia areata. V usage is TRBV29-1 and J usage is TRBJ1-5; D might be TRBD1 (6 bases). DNA for the CDR3: TGCAGCGTCGGACAGCGCAATCAGCCCCAGCATTTT. It specifies CSVGQRNQPQHF.